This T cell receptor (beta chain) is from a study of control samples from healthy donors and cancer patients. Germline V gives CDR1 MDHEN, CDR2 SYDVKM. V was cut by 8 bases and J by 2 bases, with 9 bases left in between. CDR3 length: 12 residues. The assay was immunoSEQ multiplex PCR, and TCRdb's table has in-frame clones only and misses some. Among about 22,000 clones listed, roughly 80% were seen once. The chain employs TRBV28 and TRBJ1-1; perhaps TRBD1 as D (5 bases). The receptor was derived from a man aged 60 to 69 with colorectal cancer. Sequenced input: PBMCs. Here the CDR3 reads CASLTVNTEAFF. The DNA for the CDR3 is TGTGCCAGCCTGACAGTTAACACTGAAGCTTTCTTT. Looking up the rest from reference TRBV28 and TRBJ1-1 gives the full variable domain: DVKVTQSSRYLVKRTGEKVFLECVQDMDHENMFWYRQDPGLGLRLIYFSYDVKMKEKGDIPEGYSVSREKKERFSLILESASTNQTSMYLCASLTVNTEAFFGQGTRLTVV.